This entry lists 15 T cell receptor beta chains sequenced from one sample in a study of blood T cell repertoires in COVID-19. Some clones are missing from TCRdb's copy, which holds only in-frame ones; the method was immunoSEQ multiplex PCR. The table lists around 230,000 clones, over 75% of them singletons. Sequenced: PBMCs or T cells enriched from blood (not recorded which). The origin of the receptors is a man aged 40-49 years who had recovered from COVID-19.

J is TRBJ2-7 and V is TRBV29-1; perhaps TRBD1 as D (5 bases). The germline gives CDR1 SQVTM, CDR2 ANQGSEA. Trimming left V 4 bases short and J 5 bases short, with 9 bases between. CDR3 length equals 11 residues. The CDR3 region is CSVVRVNEQYF. CDR3 DNA sequence: TGCAGCGTTGTCAGGGTGAACGAGCAGTACTTC.

With regard to this clone: Other DNA variants within this sample encode the same CDR3. The chain couples TRBV12-3 or TRBV12-4 to TRBJ1-5, with 10 bases aligning to TRBD1. Trimming took 6 bases from V and 7 from J; bases not matched to a gene: 3. The CDR3 totals 13 residues. The CDR3 region has the DNA TGTGCCAGCAGAGGACAGGGGGAACAGCCCCAGCATTTT. This encodes CASRGQGEQPQHF.

The chain combines TRBV4-1 with TRBJ2-5; D is ambiguous. Trimming cost V 3 bases and J 0 bases, with 20 bases left between them. The CDR3 is 18 amino acids. CDR1 and CDR2 (germline): MGHRA, YSYEKL. The CDR3 protein is CASSHPLEARLDQETQYF. CDR3 nucleotides: TGCGCCAGCAGCCATCCCCTCGAGGCGAGGTTGGACCAAGAGACCCAGTACTTC.

The chain employs TRBV12-3 or TRBV12-4 and TRBJ1-1; TRBD1 aligns across 7 bases. This CDR3 spans 12 amino acids. After removal of 5 bases from V and 7 bases from J, the junction contained 4 bases not matched to a gene. CDR3 sequence (DNA): TGTGCCAGCAGTAAACAGGGGTATGAAGCTTTCTTT. Translation gives CASSKQGYEAFF.

The chain combines TRBV6-5 with TRBJ2-1, with 7 bases identical to TRBD1. J was trimmed by 4 bases and V by 6 bases; bases with no gene match: 0. The CDR3 is 12 residues long. Germline V gives CDR1 MNHEY, CDR2 SVGAGI. The CDR3 nucleotides are TGTGCCAGCAGGGGACAGTACAATGAGCAGTTCTTC. It yields the protein CASRGQYNEQFF.

This clone was found many times. The rearrangement joins TRBV5-4 to TRBJ1-3; D perhaps matches TRBD1 (5 bases). The CDR3 length is 15 residues. Per the germline V gene, CDR1 is SGHNT and CDR2 is YYREEE (reference sequence). The V end was cut by 1 base, the J end by 1 base, with 9 bases between. CDR3 bases: TGTGCCAGCAGCTTGAATCAGGGTTCTGGAAACACCATATATTTT. This gives the protein CASSLNQGSGNTIYF.

A single count supports this clone. Distinct nucleotide sequences in the sample also encode this CDR3. The V gene is TRBV2, the J gene TRBJ1-3; D ambiguous. V dropped 7 bases and J dropped 3 bases, with 7 bases sitting between them. CDR3 length: 12 residues. Germline loops: CDR1 SNHLY, CDR2 FYNNEI. CDR3 loop: CASKGDGNTIYF. CDR3 in DNA: TGTGCCAGCAAAGGAGATGGAAACACCATATATTTT.

The chain joins TRBV3-1 (or the pseudogene TRBV3-2) to TRBJ1-3; D uncertain. Germline CDR1 is LGHDT and CDR2 is YNNKEL (reference sequence). The CDR3 is 15 amino acids. V lost 0 bases, J lost 10 bases, and 16 bases lay in between. CDR3 protein: CASSQDRGSQETIYF. The CDR3 DNA follows: TGTGCCAGCAGCCAAGATAGAGGGAGTCAGGAGACCATATATTTT.

The rearrangement links TRBV29-1 to TRBJ1-2; no definite D call. In germline, CDR1 is SQVTM, CDR2 ANQGSEA. The CDR3 has 12 residues. Trimming left V 4 bases short and J 1 base short, with 7 bases between. The CDR3 DNA sequence: TGCAGCGTTGGGAGTCGTAACTATGGCTACACCTTC. Protein product: CSVGSRNYGYTF.

The table lists this clone with a count of one. The rearrangement links TRBV5-1 to TRBJ2-5; tentative D call: TRBD1 (6 bases). The CDR3 length is 15 residues. Trimming took 5 bases from V and 5 from J, leaving 19 bases between them. Germline CDR1 is SGHRS and CDR2 is YFSETQ. CDR3 sequence reads: CASSVGQPPGETQYF. DNA for the CDR3: TGCGCCAGCAGTGTGGGACAACCTCCAGGGGAGACCCAGTACTTC.

The J gene is TRBJ1-2, the V gene TRBV5-6; 9 bases align to TRBD1. CDR1 and CDR2 (germline): SGHDT, YYEEEE. This CDR3 comprises 15 residues. Germline trimming cut 4 bases from V and 4 bases from J; bases unmatched to any gene: 8. Here the CDR3 reads CASSMGTGRTYGYTF. CDR3 sequence (DNA): TGTGCCAGCAGCATGGGGACAGGGAGGACCTATGGCTACACCTTC.

The chain joins TRBV15 to TRBJ2-1; no firm D call. V was pared by 1 base and J by 9 bases, with 16 bases between. CDR1 LNHNV and CDR2 YYDKDF come from the germline V gene (reference sequence). The CDR3 totals 15 residues. CDR3 in amino acids: CATSRAGAGLGEQFF. The CDR3 region has the DNA TGTGCCACCAGCAGAGCAGGTGCTGGGTTGGGTGAGCAGTTCTTC.

The V call is TRBV28, the J call TRBJ2-7; 7 positions match TRBD1. Germline CDR1 reads MDHEN; CDR2 reads SYDVKM. The CDR3 consists of 14 residues. The V gene end was trimmed by 5 bases and the J gene end by 3 bases; junction bases not matched to a gene: 7. CDR3 DNA sequence: TGTGCCAGCAGTACGACAGGGAACTTCTACGAGCAGTACTTC. As protein: CASSTTGNFYEQYF.

CDR3 loop: CAITGGNNEQFF. The DNA for the CDR3 is TGTGCCATCACGGGGGGAAACAATGAGCAGTTCTTC. The chain joins TRBV10-3 to TRBJ2-1; TRBD2 matches 7 bases. The CDR3 sequence is 12 residues long. Germline CDR1 and CDR2: ENHRY and SYGVKD. Trimming took 7 bases from V and 5 from J; bases not matched to a gene: 2.

V usage is TRBV5-1 and J usage is TRBJ2-5, with a weak D call TRBD2 (5 bases). The V end lost 1 base, the J end lost 2 bases, and 15 bases lay between the germline ends. The CDR3 runs to 16 residues. Per germline, CDR1 SGHRS and CDR2 YFSETQ. CDR3 residues: CASSLMLAGPQETQYF. CDR3 sequence (DNA): TGCGCCAGCAGCTTGATGCTAGCTGGCCCTCAAGAGACCCAGTACTTC.